This T cell receptor beta chain was recovered during a study of T cell responses to AZD1222 COVID-19 vaccine. With 4 bases clipped from V and 1 base from J, the junction kept 6 bases outside the gene matches. This CDR3 region has 17 residues. Germline V lookup: CDR1 MGHRA, CDR2 YSYEKL. TCRdb keeps only in-frame clones here, not all; method: immunoSEQ multiplex PCR. The sample contains fewer than 150,000 clones, 70% to 90% of which appear only once. Whole-study results and caveats: Only a handful of people who got AZD1222 tested seropositive at baseline. Scientists sampled the repertoires only once the peak T cell response had passed. Spike-specific TCR breadth and depth grew following two AZD1222 doses.

To note about this clone: Its specificity is unknown.

The input for sequencing was peripheral blood, taken 28 days after the second AZD1222 dose. The chain has TRBV4-1 and TRBJ2-7, with TRBD2 identical over 14 bases. This receptor was taken from an adult who received the AZD1222 COVID-19 vaccine. Written as DNA, the CDR3 is TGCGCCAGCAGCCTCGGGACTAGCGGGAGCCCTTCCTACGAGCAGTACTTC. It translates to CASSLGTSGSPSYEQYF.